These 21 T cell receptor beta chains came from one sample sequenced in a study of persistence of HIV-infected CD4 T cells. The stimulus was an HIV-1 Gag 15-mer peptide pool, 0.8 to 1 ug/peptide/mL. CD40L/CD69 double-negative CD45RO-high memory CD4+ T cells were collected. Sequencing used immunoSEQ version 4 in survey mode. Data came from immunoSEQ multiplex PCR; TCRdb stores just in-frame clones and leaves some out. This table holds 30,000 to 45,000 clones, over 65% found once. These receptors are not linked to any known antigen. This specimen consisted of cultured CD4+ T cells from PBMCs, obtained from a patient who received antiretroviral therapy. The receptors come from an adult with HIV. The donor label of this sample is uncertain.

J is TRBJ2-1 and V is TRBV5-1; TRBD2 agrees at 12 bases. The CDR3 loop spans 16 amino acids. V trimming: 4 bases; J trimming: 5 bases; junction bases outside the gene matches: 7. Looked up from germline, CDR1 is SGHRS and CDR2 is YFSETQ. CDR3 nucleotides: TGCGCCAGCAGCCCAAGGACTAGCGGGGTTCACAATGAGCAGTTCTTC. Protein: CASSPRTSGVHNEQFF.

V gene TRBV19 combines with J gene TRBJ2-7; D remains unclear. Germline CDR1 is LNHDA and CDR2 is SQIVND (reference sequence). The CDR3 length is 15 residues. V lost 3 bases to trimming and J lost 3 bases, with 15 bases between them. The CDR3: CASSMNRGRNYEQYF. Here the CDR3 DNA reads TGTGCCAGTAGTATGAATCGTGGCAGAAACTACGAGCAGTACTTC.

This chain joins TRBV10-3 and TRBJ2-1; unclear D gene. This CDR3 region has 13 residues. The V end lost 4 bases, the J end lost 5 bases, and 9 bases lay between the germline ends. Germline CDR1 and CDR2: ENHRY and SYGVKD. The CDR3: CAISGTSHNEQFF. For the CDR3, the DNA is TGTGCCATCAGTGGAACGTCACACAATGAGCAGTTCTTC.

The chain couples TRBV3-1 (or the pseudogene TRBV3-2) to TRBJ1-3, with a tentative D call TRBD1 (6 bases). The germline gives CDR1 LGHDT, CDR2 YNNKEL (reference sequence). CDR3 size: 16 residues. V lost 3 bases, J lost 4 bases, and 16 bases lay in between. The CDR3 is CASSQRLTGLGNTIYF. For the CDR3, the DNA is TGTGCCAGCAGCCAGAGACTCACAGGGTTAGGAAACACCATATATTTT.

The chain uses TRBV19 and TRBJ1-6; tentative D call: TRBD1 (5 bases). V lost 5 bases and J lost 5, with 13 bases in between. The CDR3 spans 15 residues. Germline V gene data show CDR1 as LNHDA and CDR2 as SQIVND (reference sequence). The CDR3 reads CASSARTTNNSPLHF. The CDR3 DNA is TGTGCCAGTAGTGCCCGGACAACGAATAATTCACCCCTCCACTTT.

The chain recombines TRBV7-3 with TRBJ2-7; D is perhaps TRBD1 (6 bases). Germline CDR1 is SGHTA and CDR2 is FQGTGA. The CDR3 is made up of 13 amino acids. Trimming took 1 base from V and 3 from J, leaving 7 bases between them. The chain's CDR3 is CASSLKDSYEQYF. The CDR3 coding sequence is TGTGCCAGCAGCTTAAAGGACAGCTACGAGCAGTACTTC.

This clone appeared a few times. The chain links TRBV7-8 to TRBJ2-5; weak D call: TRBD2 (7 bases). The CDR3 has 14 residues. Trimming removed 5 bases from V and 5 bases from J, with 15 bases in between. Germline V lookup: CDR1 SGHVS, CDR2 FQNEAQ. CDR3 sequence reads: CASSPLGGLETQYF. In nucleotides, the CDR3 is TGTGCCAGCAGCCCCTTGGGGGGGCTGGAGACCCAGTACTTC.

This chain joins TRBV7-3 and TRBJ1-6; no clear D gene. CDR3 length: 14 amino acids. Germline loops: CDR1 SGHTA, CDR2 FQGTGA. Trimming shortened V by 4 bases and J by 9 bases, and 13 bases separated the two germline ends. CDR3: CASSYRPFVSPLHF. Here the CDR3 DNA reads TGTGCCAGCAGCTACAGACCTTTTGTTTCACCCCTCCACTTT.

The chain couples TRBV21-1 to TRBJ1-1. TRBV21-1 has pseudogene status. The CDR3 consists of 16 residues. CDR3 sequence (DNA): TGTGCCAGCAGCCCCGACGGAGGGGCCATGAACACTGAAGCTTTCTTT. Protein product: CASSPDGGAMNTEAFF.

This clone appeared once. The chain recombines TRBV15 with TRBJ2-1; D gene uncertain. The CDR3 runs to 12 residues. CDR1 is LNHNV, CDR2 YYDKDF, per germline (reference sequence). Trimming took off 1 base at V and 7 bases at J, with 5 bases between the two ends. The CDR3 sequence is CATSRVGNEQFF. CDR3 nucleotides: TGTGCCACCAGCAGAGTTGGTAATGAGCAGTTCTTC.

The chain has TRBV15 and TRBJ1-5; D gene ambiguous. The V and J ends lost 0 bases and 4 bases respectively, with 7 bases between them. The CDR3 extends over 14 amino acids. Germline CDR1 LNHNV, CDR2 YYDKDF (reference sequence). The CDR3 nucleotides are TGTGCCACCAGCAGAGATTTCGGAAATCAGCCCCAGCATTTT. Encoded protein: CATSRDFGNQPQHF.

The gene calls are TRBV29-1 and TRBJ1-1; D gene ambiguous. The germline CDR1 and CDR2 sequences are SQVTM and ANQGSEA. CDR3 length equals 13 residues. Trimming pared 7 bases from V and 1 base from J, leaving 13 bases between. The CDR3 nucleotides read TGCAGCGCCCAGAGGCAGGCGAACACTGAAGCTTTCTTT. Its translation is CSAQRQANTEAFF.

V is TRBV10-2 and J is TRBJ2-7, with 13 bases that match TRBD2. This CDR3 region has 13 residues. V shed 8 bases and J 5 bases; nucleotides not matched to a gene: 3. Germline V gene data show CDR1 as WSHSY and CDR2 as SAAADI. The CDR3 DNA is TGCGCCAGCGGGGGACTAGCGGGGCACGAGCAGTACTTC. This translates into CASGGLAGHEQYF.

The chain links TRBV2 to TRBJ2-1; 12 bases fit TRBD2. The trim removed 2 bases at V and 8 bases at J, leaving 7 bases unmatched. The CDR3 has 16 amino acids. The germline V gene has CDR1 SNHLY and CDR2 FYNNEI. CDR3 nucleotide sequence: TGTGCCAGCAGTGAAAACCTAGCGGGGGGGCGCGATGAGCAGTTCTTC. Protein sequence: CASSENLAGGRDEQFF.

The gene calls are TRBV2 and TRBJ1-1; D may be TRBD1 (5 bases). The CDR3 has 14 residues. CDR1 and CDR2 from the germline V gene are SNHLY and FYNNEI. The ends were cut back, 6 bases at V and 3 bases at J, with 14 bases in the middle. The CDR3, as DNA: TGTGCCAGCAGAACCTTACTAGGGGACACTGAAGCTTTCTTT. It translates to CASRTLLGDTEAFF.

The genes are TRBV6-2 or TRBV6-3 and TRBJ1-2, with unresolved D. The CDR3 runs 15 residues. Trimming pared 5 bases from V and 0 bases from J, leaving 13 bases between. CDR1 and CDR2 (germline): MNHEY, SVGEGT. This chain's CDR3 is CASSDYHGPNYGYTF. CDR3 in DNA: TGTGCCAGCAGTGACTATCACGGGCCTAACTATGGCTACACCTTC.

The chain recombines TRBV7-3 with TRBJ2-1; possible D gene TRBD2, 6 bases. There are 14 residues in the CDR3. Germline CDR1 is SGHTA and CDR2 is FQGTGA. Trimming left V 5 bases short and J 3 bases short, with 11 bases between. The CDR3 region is CASSRGLGYNEQFF. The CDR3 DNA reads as TGTGCCAGCAGCCGGGGACTGGGCTACAATGAGCAGTTCTTC. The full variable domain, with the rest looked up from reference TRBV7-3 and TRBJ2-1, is GAGVSQTPSNKVTEKGKYVELRCDPISGHTALYWYRQSLGQGPEFLIYFQGTGAADDSGLPNDRFFAVRPEGSVSTLKIQRTERGDSAVYLCASSRGLGYNEQFFGPGTRLTVL.

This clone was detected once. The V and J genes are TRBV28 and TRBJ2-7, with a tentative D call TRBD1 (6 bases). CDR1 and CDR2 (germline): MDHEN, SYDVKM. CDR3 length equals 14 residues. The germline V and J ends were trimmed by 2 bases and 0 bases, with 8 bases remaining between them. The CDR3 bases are TGTGCCAGCAGTTTAGGGGGCAGCTCCTACGAGCAGTACTTC. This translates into CASSLGGSSYEQYF.

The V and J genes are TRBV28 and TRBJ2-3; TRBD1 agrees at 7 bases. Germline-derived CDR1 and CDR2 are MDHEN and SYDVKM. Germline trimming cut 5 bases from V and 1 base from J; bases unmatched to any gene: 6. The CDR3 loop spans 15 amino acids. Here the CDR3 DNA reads TGTGCCAGCAGTGCGGACAGGAAGGGCACAGATACGCAGTATTTT. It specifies CASSADRKGTDTQYF.

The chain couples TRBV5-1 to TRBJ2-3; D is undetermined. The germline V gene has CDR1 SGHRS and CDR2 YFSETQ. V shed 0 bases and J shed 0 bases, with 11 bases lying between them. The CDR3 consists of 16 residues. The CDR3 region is CASSLGQPSSTDTQYF. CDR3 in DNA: TGCGCCAGCAGCTTGGGCCAGCCTTCGAGCACAGATACGCAGTATTTT.

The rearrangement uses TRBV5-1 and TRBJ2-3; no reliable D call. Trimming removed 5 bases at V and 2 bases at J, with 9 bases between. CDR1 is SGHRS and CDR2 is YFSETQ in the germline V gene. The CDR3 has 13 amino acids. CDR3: CASRVGSTDTQYF. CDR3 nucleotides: TGCGCCAGCAGGGTGGGGTCCACAGATACGCAGTATTTT.